These 28 T cell receptor beta chains were all obtained from the same sample, sequenced in a study of blood T cell repertoires in COVID-19. The repertoire was sequenced with immunoSEQ multiplex PCR; TCRdb's copy has only in-frame clones and lacks some. The table lists 250,000 to 300,000 clones, around 86% of them singletons. The sample comprised peripheral blood. These receptors all stem from a man in his fifties with acute or convalescent COVID-19.

The rearrangement joins TRBV6-5 to TRBJ1-6; TRBD1 matches at 10 bases. Per the germline V gene, CDR1 is MNHEY and CDR2 is SVGAGI. V shed 2 bases and J 7 bases; nucleotides not matched to a gene: 2. The CDR3 covers 15 residues. The CDR3 reads CASSYGTGVNSPLHF. DNA for the CDR3: TGTGCCAGCAGTTACGGGACAGGGGTCAATTCACCCCTCCACTTT.

Remarks on this clone: The junction and the germline gene differ at one end; a read error may be behind it. CDR3 sequence: CASSQDWHIRNSGYTF. CDR3 DNA: TGTGCCAGTAGCCAGGATTGGCATATCCGTAACTCTGGCTACACCTTC. The gene calls are TRBV19 and TRBJ1-2; D ambiguous. The CDR3 has 16 amino acids. CDR1 LNHDA and CDR2 SQIVND come from the germline V gene (reference sequence). The whole variable domain, remainder taken from reference TRBV19 and TRBJ1-2, is DGGITQSPKYLFRKEGQNVTLSCEQNLNHDAMYWYRQDPGQGLRLIYYSQIVNDFQKGDIAEGYSVSREKKESFPLTVTSAQKNPTAFYLCASSQDWHIRNSGYTFGSGTRLTVV.

This chain connects TRBV10-3 to TRBJ2-5; a weak D match, TRBD2 (5 bases). This CDR3 comprises 16 residues. Deletions cut 2 bases from V and 4 bases from J, with 17 bases between. Germline loops: CDR1 ENHRY, CDR2 SYGVKD. The CDR3 spells CAISEGSGSPRETQYF. The CDR3 coding sequence is TGTGCCATCAGTGAGGGATCGGGATCACCTCGAGAGACCCAGTACTTC.

This chain joins TRBV7-9 and TRBJ2-7, with 9 positions matching TRBD1. The V gene end was trimmed by 7 bases and the J gene end by 0 bases; junction bases not matched to a gene: 10. Germline values: CDR1 SEHNR, CDR2 FQNEAQ (reference sequence). This CDR3 comprises 16 residues. The CDR3 bases are TGTGCCAGCACCTCCGTCGGGACAGGGCTCTCCTACGAGCAGTACTTC. This translates into CASTSVGTGLSYEQYF.

The V gene is TRBV10-3, the J gene TRBJ1-2; D may be TRBD1 (6 bases). Germline values: CDR1 ENHRY, CDR2 SYGVKD. This CDR3 has 14 amino acids. V lost 0 bases and J 3 bases, leaving 8 bases between the germline ends. The CDR3 reads CAISESTGYYGYTF. Written as DNA, the CDR3 is TGTGCCATCAGTGAGTCCACAGGGTACTATGGCTACACCTTC.

The sample holds one count of this clone. V gene TRBV28 combines with J gene TRBJ1-1; D not resolved. V lost 6 bases to trimming and J lost 4 bases, with 12 bases between them. Germline V lookup: CDR1 MDHEN, CDR2 SYDVKM. The CDR3 runs to 13 residues. The CDR3 is CASSVGFGTEAFF. CDR3 nucleotide sequence: TGTGCCAGCAGCGTGGGCTTCGGCACTGAAGCTTTCTTT.

This clone was counted a few times. The rearrangement uses TRBV5-5 and TRBJ2-2; D ambiguous. Germline V lookup: CDR1 SGHKS, CDR2 YYEKEE (reference sequence). V lost 0 bases to trimming and J lost 0 bases, with 6 bases between them. The CDR3 has 15 residues. Written as DNA, the CDR3 is TGTGCCAGCAGCTTGGGGCCAGCGAACACCGGGGAGCTGTTTTTT. It is translated as CASSLGPANTGELFF. Variable domain in full (rest from reference TRBV5-5 and TRBJ2-2): DAGVTQSPTHLIKTRGQQVTLRCSPISGHKSVSWYQQVLGQGPQFIFQYYEKEERGRGNFPDRFSARQFPNYSSELNVNALLLGDSALYLCASSLGPANTGELFFGEGSRLTVL.

J is TRBJ2-7 and V is TRBV4-1; 7 bases agree with TRBD1. The CDR3 spans 16 residues. Losses at the gene ends were 4 bases for V and 6 bases for J; bases not matched to a gene: 15. From germline, CDR1 is MGHRA and CDR2 YSYEKL. CDR3 loop: CASSPAPGQWVREQYF. Written as DNA, the CDR3 is TGCGCCAGCAGCCCAGCTCCGGGACAGTGGGTACGCGAGCAGTACTTC.

The chain employs TRBV2 and TRBJ1-2, with D perhaps matching TRBD1 (5 bases). The germline V gene encodes CDR1 SNHLY and CDR2 FYNNEI. The ends were cut back, 9 bases at V and 8 bases at J, with 22 bases in the middle. There are 14 residues in the CDR3. The CDR3 DNA sequence: TGTGCCAGTCTAGTCGCCAGGGCCCAGGAAGGCTACACCTTC. Translated: CASLVARAQEGYTF.

The chain employs TRBV6-5 and TRBJ2-5, with 11 nucleotides matching TRBD2. The CDR3 contains 15 residues. The germline gives CDR1 MNHEY, CDR2 SVGAGI. With 4 bases clipped from V and 4 bases from J, the junction kept 5 bases outside the gene matches. The CDR3 loop reads CASSSIAGGLETQYF. CDR3 nucleotide sequence: TGTGCCAGCAGTTCGATAGCGGGGGGGCTAGAGACCCAGTACTTC.

The rearrangement links TRBV29-1 to TRBJ1-3, with D perhaps TRBD1 (5 bases). In germline, CDR1 is SQVTM, CDR2 ANQGSEA. The ends were cut back, 7 bases at V and 0 bases at J, with 19 bases in the middle. The length of the CDR3 is 16 residues. The CDR3 region has the DNA TGCAGCGCTCTCTCACAGGCGGCGAGCTCTGGAAACACCATATATTTT. This sequence encodes CSALSQAASSGNTIYF.

This chain links TRBV27 with TRBJ2-5; 7 positions agree with TRBD2. The CDR3 consists of 14 residues. Germline CDR1 is MNHEY and CDR2 is SMNVEV (reference sequence). J was trimmed by 7 bases and V by 2 bases; bases with no gene match: 7. This CDR3 is CASSLEERGGTQYF. CDR3 bases: TGTGCCAGCAGTTTAGAAGAGCGGGGAGGGACCCAGTACTTC.

CDR3 amino acids: CASSDGRGLTDTQYF. CDR3 DNA: TGTGCCAGCAGTGATGGGCGGGGGCTCACAGATACGCAGTATTTT. This sequence joins TRBV2 and TRBJ2-3; possibly TRBD2 for D (7 bases). Per germline, CDR1 SNHLY and CDR2 FYNNEI. The CDR3 sequence is 15 residues long. Trimming left V 3 bases short and J 2 bases short, with 12 bases between.

The chain uses TRBV5-1 and TRBJ2-3, with D unresolved. Per the germline V gene, CDR1 is SGHRS and CDR2 is YFSETQ. The CDR3 consists of 14 residues. V lost 0 bases and J lost 2, with 7 bases in between. The CDR3 nucleotides are TGCGCCAGCAGCTTGGCTGCAGACACAGATACGCAGTATTTT. This codes for CASSLAADTDTQYF.

The chain carries TRBV6-5 and TRBJ2-7; 8 nucleotides line up with TRBD2. This CDR3 contains 16 residues. V was clipped by 0 bases and J by 3 bases; unmatched bases: 7. Germline V gives CDR1 MNHEY, CDR2 SVGAGI. CDR3 nucleotide sequence: TGTGCCAGCAGTTACTCACTCGGGGGGGGCTTCTACGAGCAGTACTTC. It codes for CASSYSLGGGFYEQYF.

V usage is TRBV6-5 and J usage is TRBJ1-2; D is unclear. V was cut by 2 bases and J by 4 bases, with 8 bases left in between. The CDR3 is made up of 13 amino acids. Germline CDR1 reads MNHEY; CDR2 reads SVGAGI. The CDR3 protein is CASSYGSRYGYTF. The DNA of the CDR3 is TGTGCCAGCAGTTACGGGAGCCGCTATGGCTACACCTTC.

The genes are TRBV5-8 and TRBJ1-5; 7 bases agree with TRBD1. V dropped 4 bases and J dropped 7; count of bases not matched to a gene: 5. Per germline, CDR1 SGHTS and CDR2 YDEGEE. The CDR3 is 13 amino acids. The DNA of the CDR3 is TGTGCCAGCAGCGCCACAGGGGTACAGCCCCAGCATTTT. Its translation: CASSATGVQPQHF. Complete variable domain (other parts from reference TRBV5-8 and TRBJ1-5): EAGVTQSPTHLIKTRGQQATLRCSPISGHTSVYWYQQALGLGLQFLLWYDEGEERNRGNFPPRFSGRQFPNYSSELNVNALELEDSALYLCASSATGVQPQHFGDGTRLSIL.

CDR3 coding DNA: TGTGCCAGCAGCAAGAGTCCTAACCACGAGCAGTACTTC. It translates to CASSKSPNHEQYF. The chain recombines TRBV21-1 with TRBJ2-7; TRBD2 is taken as the D call from the table, unchecked against the DNA. TRBV21-1 is a recognized pseudogene. This CDR3 has 13 residues.

The V gene is TRBV14, the J gene TRBJ1-6; 9 positions match TRBD1. The CDR3 is made up of 18 amino acids. CDR1 and CDR2 from the germline V gene are SGHDN and FVKESK. With 1 base clipped from V and 4 bases from J, the junction kept 8 bases outside the gene matches. The CDR3 reads CASSQGRGQGLYNSPLHF. CDR3 nucleotide sequence: TGTGCCAGCAGCCAAGGGAGGGGACAGGGATTATATAATTCACCCCTCCACTTT.

The rearrangement links TRBV2 to TRBJ2-5; TRBD1 aligns across 10 bases. CDR1 SNHLY and CDR2 FYNNEI come from the germline V gene. V dropped 6 bases and J dropped 5; count of bases not matched to a gene: 9. This CDR3 region has 15 residues. CDR3 in DNA: TGTGCCAGCAGCGCATCGACAGGGGGCTATGAGACCCAGTACTTC. Amino acids: CASSASTGGYETQYF.

The chain is built from TRBV15 and TRBJ2-3; 9 nucleotides line up with TRBD1. Germline V CDR1 and CDR2: LNHNV, YYDKDF (reference sequence). This CDR3 has 16 amino acids. Trimming removed 6 bases from V and 6 bases from J; junction bases left unmatched: 13. The CDR3 bases are TGTGCCACCAGTTTCTTCCGGGACAGGGTGCAGGATACGCAGTATTTT. Protein product: CATSFFRDRVQDTQYF.

The J gene is TRBJ1-5, the V gene TRBV5-1; D is unresolved. V was shortened by 0 bases and J by 6 bases, with 13 bases between the two germline ends. The CDR3 extends over 15 amino acids. Per the germline V gene, CDR1 is SGHRS and CDR2 is YFSETQ. CDR3 amino acids: CASSLAYGLGQPQHF. The CDR3 DNA sequence: TGCGCCAGCAGCTTGGCTTATGGGCTGGGTCAGCCCCAGCATTTT.

This clone was picked up a small number of times. The gene calls are TRBV7-9 and TRBJ1-6; D ambiguous. V was cut by 0 bases and J by 5 bases, with 11 bases left in between. The germline gives CDR1 SEHNR, CDR2 FQNEAQ (reference sequence). This CDR3 has 16 amino acids. CDR3 DNA sequence: TGTGCCAGCAGCTTAGCTACCACAGCCAATAATTCACCCCTCCACTTT. It is translated as CASSLATTANNSPLHF.

As concerns this clone: The sample has other DNA sequences that encode this CDR3 too. V usage is TRBV5-1 and J usage is TRBJ1-2; a weak D match, TRBD1 (5 bases). This CDR3 comprises 13 residues. Germline CDR1 SGHRS, CDR2 YFSETQ. The ends were cut back, 4 bases at V and 5 bases at J, with 12 bases in the middle. CDR3 in amino acids: CASSPDSLYGYTF. CDR3 coding DNA: TGCGCCAGCAGCCCCGACAGTTTGTATGGCTACACCTTC. Combining the CDR3 with reference TRBV5-1 and TRBJ1-2 gives the whole variable domain KAGVTQTPRYLIKTRGQQVTLSCSPISGHRSVSWYQQTPGQGLQFLFEYFSETQRNKGNFPGRFSGRQFSNSRSEMNVSTLELGDSALYLCASSPDSLYGYTFGSGTRLTVV.

The chain combines TRBV27 with TRBJ2-1, with TRBD2 matching over 11 bases. The germline gives CDR1 MNHEY, CDR2 SMNVEV (reference sequence). The CDR3 contains 16 residues. J was trimmed by 7 bases and V by 5 bases; bases with no gene match: 10. CDR3 bases: TGTGCCAGCAGTCCGCGCCTAGCGGGGGGCTTTAATGAGCAGTTCTTC. This gives the protein CASSPRLAGGFNEQFF.

Written as DNA, the CDR3 is TGTGCCAGCAGCTTGGGGGAGCTTTGGGGTCAGCCCCAGCATTTT. It is translated as CASSLGELWGQPQHF. The V call is TRBV5-5, the J call TRBJ1-5; no reliable D call. CDR1 is SGHKS and CDR2 is YYEKEE in the germline V gene (reference sequence). Deletions cut 0 bases from V and 6 bases from J, with 13 bases between. The CDR3 totals 15 residues.

The chain uses TRBV11-3 and TRBJ2-5; 11 bases align to TRBD2. Germline loops: CDR1 SGHNT, CDR2 YENEEA. V gave up 0 bases and J gave up 4 bases; unmatched junction bases: 4. This CDR3 is built from 16 residues. The CDR3 DNA reads as TGTGCCAGCAGCTTAGATAGCGGGGGGGCGTCAGAGACCCAGTACTTC. This encodes CASSLDSGGASETQYF.

V gene TRBV6-4 combines with J gene TRBJ2-2, with 9 positions matching TRBD2. From germline, CDR1 is MRHNA and CDR2 SNTAGT. V was pared by 4 bases and J by 0 bases, with 3 bases of the junction left unmatched. The CDR3 contains 16 residues. DNA for the CDR3: TGTGCCAGCAGTGCCCGGACTAGCGCGAACACCGGGGAGCTGTTTTTT. This translates into CASSARTSANTGELFF.